The 8 T cell receptor beta chains below come from one sample, sequenced in a study of T cells in Graves' hyperthyroidism and ophthalmopathy (dated by TCRdb to between 2018 and 2021). The library was generated by multiplex PCR. Data came from an Illumina HiSeq 2000. The TCR beta CDR3 regions were amplified from RNA transcripts. The TCR CDR3 was subjected to a first round of RT-PCR using the HTBI primer set and the Qiagen OneStep RT-PCR kit. TCRdb passed the public sequencing reads through fastp at Q25 and MiXCR, retaining productive beta sequences. Rows are combined by CDR3 protein, so each entry shows the most common genes and DNA. Present in this sample are around 620,000 distinct CDR3 sequences, around 45% of which were seen just once. Clones ranked in the top ten supply under 20% of the sample. Sequencing was carried out using peripheral blood or thyroid tissue (not recorded which). Source of these receptors: an adult woman with Graves' disease, either hyperthyroidism or ophthalmopathy (not recorded which).

This clonotype has ten or more counts. The V gene is TRBV5-1, the J gene TRBJ1-2; weak D call: TRBD1 (6 bases). The germline V gene has CDR1 SGHRS and CDR2 YFSETQ. V lost 4 bases, J lost 8 bases, and 15 bases lay in between. The CDR3 is 13 amino acids. The CDR3 protein is CASSAEDSGGYTF. The DNA of the CDR3 is TGCGCCAGCAGCGCCGAGGACAGCGGGGGCTACACCTTC.

This clonotype was seen at least ten times. The chain employs TRBV12-3 or TRBV12-4 and TRBJ1-1; 7 nucleotides align to TRBD1. This CDR3 has 17 residues. V lost 10 bases and J lost 2; bases outside the gene matches: 19. The CDR3 region is CATTVDRLTIGNTEAFF. The CDR3 DNA is TGTGCCACTACCGTGGACAGGCTCACCATAGGCAACACTGAAGCTTTCTTT.

This clonotype occurred many times. This CDR3 reads CASSPPGGFYGYTF. The DNA of the CDR3 is TGTGCCAGCAGCCCTCCAGGGGGCTTCTATGGCTACACCTTC. This chain links TRBV3-1 with TRBJ1-2; 8 bases are shared with TRBD1. Per the germline V gene, CDR1 is LGHDT and CDR2 is YNNKEL (reference sequence). CDR3 length: 14 amino acids. With V trimmed by 4 bases and J by 4 bases, 5 bases remained unmatched. Filled out from reference TRBV3-1 and TRBJ1-2, the complete variable domain reads DTAVSQTPKYLVTQMGNDKSIKCEQNLGHDTMYWYKQDSKKFLKIMFSYNNKELIINETVPNRFSPKSPDKAHLNLHINSLELGDSAVYFCASSPPGGFYGYTFGSGTRLTVV.

In its sample, this clonotype was seen many times. The chain couples TRBV28 to TRBJ1-6; the D gene is possibly TRBD1 (6 bases). The CDR3 length is 11 residues. The V and J ends lost 10 bases and 11 bases respectively, with 12 bases between them. CDR1 and CDR2 from the germline V gene are MDHEN and SYDVKM. CDR3 DNA sequence: TGTGCCACCTCAGGGGCAACACCCCTCCACTTT. This encodes CATSGATPLHF. Full variable domain (missing parts from reference TRBV28 and TRBJ1-6): DVKVTQSSRYLVKRTGEKVFLECVQDMDHENMFWYRQDPGLGLRLIYFSYDVKMKEKGDIPEGYSVSREKKERFSLILESASTNQTSMYLCATSGATPLHFGNGTRLTVT.

Comment on this clonotype: The junction and the germline gene differ at one end; a read error may be behind it. This rearrangement joins TRBV2 to TRBJ1-2; 7 bases are shared with TRBD1. Germline V gene sequence: CDR1 SNHLY, CDR2 FYNNEI. CDR3 length: 8 residues. The chain's CDR3 is CASGTVSF. The DNA of the CDR3 is TGTGCCAGTGGGACAGTAAGCTTC.

The V and J genes are TRBV5-1 and TRBJ2-7, with 11 bases fitting TRBD2. This CDR3 spans 14 amino acids. V gave up 5 bases and J gave up 6 bases; unmatched junction bases: 7. CDR1 SGHRS and CDR2 YFSETQ come from the germline V gene. CDR3 sequence: CASSLAGGPTEQYF. CDR3 coding DNA: TGCGCCAGCAGTTTAGCGGGAGGGCCAACCGAGCAGTACTTC. The complete variable domain, with remaining parts taken from reference TRBV5-1 and TRBJ2-7, reads KAGVTQTPRYLIKTRGQQVTLSCSPISGHRSVSWYQQTPGQGLQFLFEYFSETQRNKGNFPGRFSGRQFSNSRSEMNVSTLELGDSALYLCASSLAGGPTEQYFGPGTRLTVT.

In its sample, this clonotype was seen many times. This chain connects TRBV3-1 to TRBJ2-7; D unclear. The CDR3 totals 16 residues. V was pared by 1 base and J by 2 bases, with 15 bases between. Germline values: CDR1 LGHDT, CDR2 YNNKEL (reference sequence). CDR3 sequence reads: CASSQASAGSTYEQYF. As DNA, the CDR3 is TGTGCCAGCAGCCAAGCTTCTGCCGGATCGACCTACGAGCAGTACTTC.

The chain combines TRBV19 with TRBJ1-5; TRBD1 is a possible D gene (6 bases). Trimming took 7 bases from V and 7 from J, leaving 14 bases between them. CDR1 is LNHDA and CDR2 is SQIVND in the germline V gene (reference sequence). The CDR3 consists of 13 residues. The CDR3 reads CASKDRTSQPQHF. CDR3 DNA: TGTGCCAGTAAAGACAGGACCAGCCAGCCCCAGCATTTT.